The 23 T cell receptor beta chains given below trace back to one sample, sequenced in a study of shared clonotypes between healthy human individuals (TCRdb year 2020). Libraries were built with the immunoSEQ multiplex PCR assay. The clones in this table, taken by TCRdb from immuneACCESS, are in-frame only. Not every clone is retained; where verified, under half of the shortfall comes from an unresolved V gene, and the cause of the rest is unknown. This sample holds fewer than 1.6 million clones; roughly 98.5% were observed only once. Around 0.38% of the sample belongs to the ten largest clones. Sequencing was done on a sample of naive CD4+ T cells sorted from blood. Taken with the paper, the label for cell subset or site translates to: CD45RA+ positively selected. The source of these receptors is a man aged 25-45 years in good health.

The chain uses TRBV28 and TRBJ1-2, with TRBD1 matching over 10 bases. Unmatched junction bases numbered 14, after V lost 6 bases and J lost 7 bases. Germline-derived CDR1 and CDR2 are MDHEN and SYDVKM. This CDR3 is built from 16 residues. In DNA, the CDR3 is TGTGCCAGCAGCAGACAGGGGGCGGAATTTAGCCTTGGCTACACCTTC. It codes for CASSRQGAEFSLGYTF.

CDR3 residues: CASSLGLDQPQHF. The DNA for the CDR3 is TGTGCCAGCAGCTTAGGGCTGGATCAGCCCCAGCATTTT. The V call is TRBV11-2, the J call TRBJ1-5; D is unclear. Trimming removed 1 base at V and 5 bases at J, with 6 bases between. Germline V gene sequence: CDR1 SGHAT, CDR2 FQNNGV. This CDR3 comprises 13 residues.

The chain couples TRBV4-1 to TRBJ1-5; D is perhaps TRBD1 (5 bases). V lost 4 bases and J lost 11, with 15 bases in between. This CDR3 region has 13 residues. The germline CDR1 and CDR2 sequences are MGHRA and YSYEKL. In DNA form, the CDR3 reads TGCGCCAGCAGCCTGGGACCTGAGAGGGCCCAGCATTTT. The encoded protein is CASSLGPERAQHF.

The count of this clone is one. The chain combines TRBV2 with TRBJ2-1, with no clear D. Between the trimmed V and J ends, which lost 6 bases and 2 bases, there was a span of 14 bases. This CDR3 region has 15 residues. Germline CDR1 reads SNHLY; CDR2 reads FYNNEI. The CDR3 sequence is CASRSSRSPYNEQFF. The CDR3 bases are TGTGCCAGCAGATCCTCGAGGAGCCCCTACAATGAGCAGTTCTTC.

The CDR3 nucleotides are TGCAGCGTTGAGAAGAACAGATACGACGAGCAGTACTTC. Amino acids: CSVEKNRYDEQYF. V usage is TRBV29-1 and J usage is TRBJ2-7; D not certain. The CDR3 sequence is 13 residues long. Trimming removed 3 bases at V and 5 bases at J, with 14 bases between. Per germline, CDR1 SQVTM and CDR2 ANQGSEA.

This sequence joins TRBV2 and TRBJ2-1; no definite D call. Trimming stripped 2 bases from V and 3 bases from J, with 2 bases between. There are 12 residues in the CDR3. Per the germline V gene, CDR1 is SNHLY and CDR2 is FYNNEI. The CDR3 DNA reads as TGTGCCAGCAGTGAATACTACAATGAGCAGTTCTTC. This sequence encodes CASSEYYNEQFF.

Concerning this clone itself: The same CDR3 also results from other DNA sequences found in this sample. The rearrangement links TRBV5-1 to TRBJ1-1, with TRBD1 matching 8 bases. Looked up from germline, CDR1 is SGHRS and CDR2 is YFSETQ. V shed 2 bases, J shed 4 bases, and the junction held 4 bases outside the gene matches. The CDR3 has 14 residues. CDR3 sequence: CASSLDRGGTEAFF. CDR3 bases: TGCGCCAGCAGCTTAGACAGGGGAGGCACTGAAGCTTTCTTT.

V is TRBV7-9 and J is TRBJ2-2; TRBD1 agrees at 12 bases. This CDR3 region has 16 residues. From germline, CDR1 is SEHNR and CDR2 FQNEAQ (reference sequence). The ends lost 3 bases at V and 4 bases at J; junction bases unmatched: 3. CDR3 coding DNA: TGTGCCAGCAGCTTGGGGGACAGGGGGCCCACCGGGGAGCTGTTTTTT. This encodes CASSLGDRGPTGELFF. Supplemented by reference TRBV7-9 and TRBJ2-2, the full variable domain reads DTGVSQNPRHKITKRGQNVTFRCDPISEHNRLYWYRQTLGQGPEFLTYFQNEAQLEKSRLLSDRFSAERPKGSFSTLEIQRTEQGDSAMYLCASSLGDRGPTGELFFGEGSRLTVL.

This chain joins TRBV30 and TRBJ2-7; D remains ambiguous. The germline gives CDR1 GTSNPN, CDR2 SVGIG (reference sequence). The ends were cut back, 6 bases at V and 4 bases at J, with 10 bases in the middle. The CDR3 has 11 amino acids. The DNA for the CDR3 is TGTGCCTGTTCAACGCTGTACGAGCAGTACTTC. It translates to CACSTLYEQYF.

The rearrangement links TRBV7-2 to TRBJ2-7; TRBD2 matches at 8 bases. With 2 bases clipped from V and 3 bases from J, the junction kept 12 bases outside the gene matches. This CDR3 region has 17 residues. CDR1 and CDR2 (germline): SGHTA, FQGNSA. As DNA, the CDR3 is TGTGCCAGCAGCTTAAACCTAGGACTAGCCGGGATCTACGAGCAGTACTTC. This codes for CASSLNLGLAGIYEQYF.

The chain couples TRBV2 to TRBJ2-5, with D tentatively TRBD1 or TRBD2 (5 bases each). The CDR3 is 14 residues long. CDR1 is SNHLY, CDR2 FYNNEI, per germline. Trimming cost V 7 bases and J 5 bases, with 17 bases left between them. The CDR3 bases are TGTGCCAGCACCTATGGGACGGCTCAGGAGACCCAGTACTTC. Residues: CASTYGTAQETQYF.

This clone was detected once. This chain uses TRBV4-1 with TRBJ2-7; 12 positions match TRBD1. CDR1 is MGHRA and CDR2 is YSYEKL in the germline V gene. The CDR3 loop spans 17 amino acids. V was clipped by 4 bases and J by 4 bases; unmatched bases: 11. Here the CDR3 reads CASSLHPRDRGQYEQYF. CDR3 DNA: TGCGCCAGCAGCCTCCATCCCCGGGACAGGGGGCAGTACGAGCAGTACTTC.

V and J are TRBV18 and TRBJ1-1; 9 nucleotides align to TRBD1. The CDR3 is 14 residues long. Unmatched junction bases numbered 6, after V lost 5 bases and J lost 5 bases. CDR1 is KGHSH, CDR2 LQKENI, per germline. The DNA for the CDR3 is TGTGCCAGCTCATCTAACAGGGGGCTTACTGAAGCTTTCTTT. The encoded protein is CASSSNRGLTEAFF. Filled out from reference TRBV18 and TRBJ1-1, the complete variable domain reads NAGVMQNPRHLVRRRGQEARLRCSPMKGHSHVYWYRQLPEEGLKFMVYLQKENIIDESGMPKERFSAEFPKEGPSILRIQQVVRGDSAAYFCASSSNRGLTEAFFGQGTRLTVV.

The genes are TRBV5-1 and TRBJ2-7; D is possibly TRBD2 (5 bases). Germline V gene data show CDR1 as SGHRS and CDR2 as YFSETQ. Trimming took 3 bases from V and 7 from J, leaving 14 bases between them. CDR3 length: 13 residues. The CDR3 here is CASSSGPAGEQYF. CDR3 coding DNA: TGCGCCAGCAGCTCGGGCCCCGCGGGTGAGCAGTACTTC.

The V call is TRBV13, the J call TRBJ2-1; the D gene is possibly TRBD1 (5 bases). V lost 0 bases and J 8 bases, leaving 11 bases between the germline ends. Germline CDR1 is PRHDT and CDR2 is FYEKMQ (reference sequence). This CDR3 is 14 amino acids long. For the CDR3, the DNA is TGTGCCAGCAGCTTAGGTCCAGGGTGGGATGAGCAGTTCTTC. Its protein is CASSLGPGWDEQFF.

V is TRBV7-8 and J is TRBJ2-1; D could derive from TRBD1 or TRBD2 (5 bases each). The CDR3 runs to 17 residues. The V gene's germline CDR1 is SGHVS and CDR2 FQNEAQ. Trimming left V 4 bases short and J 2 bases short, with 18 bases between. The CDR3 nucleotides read TGTGCCAGCAGCTCCTACCCAAGGGGACCTACCTACAATGAGCAGTTCTTC. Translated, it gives CASSSYPRGPTYNEQFF.

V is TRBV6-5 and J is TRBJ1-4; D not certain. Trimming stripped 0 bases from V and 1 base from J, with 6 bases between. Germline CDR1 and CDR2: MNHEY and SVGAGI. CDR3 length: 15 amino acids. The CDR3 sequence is CASSYSTVTNEKLFF. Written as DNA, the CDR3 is TGTGCCAGCAGTTACTCCACAGTAACTAATGAAAAACTGTTTTTT.

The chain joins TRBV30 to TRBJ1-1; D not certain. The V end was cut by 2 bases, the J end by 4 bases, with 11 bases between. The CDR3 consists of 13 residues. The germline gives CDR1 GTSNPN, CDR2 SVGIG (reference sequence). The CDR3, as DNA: TGTGCCTGGAGTTTTCGTGCTTCCACTGAAGCTTTCTTT. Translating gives CAWSFRASTEAFF.

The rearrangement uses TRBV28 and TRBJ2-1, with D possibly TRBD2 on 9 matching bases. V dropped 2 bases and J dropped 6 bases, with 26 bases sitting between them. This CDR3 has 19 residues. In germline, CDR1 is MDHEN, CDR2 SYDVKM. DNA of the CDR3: TGTGCCAGCAGTTTACAACAGGGGGTAGCGGGAGTGACCCCCAATGAGCAGTTCTTC. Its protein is CASSLQQGVAGVTPNEQFF.

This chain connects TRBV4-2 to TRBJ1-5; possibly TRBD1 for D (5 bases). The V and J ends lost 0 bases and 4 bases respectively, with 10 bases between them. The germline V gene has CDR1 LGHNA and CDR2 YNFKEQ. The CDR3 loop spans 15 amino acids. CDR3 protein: CASSQEGVGNQPQHF. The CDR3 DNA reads TGTGCCAGCAGCCAAGAAGGGGTGGGGAATCAGCCCCAGCATTTT.

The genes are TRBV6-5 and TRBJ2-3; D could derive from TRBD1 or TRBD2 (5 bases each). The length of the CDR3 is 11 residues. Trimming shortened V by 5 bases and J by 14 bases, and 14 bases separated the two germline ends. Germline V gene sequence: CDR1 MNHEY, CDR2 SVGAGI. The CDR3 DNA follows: TGTGCCAGCAGTCGTGAGGGGATAGCGTATTTT. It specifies CASSREGIAYF.

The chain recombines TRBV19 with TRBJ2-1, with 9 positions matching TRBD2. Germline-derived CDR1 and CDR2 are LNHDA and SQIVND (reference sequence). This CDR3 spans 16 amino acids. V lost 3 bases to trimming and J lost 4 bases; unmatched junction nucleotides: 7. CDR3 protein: CASSIQGGRVYNEQFF. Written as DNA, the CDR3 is TGTGCCAGTAGTATCCAGGGCGGGAGGGTTTACAATGAGCAGTTCTTC.

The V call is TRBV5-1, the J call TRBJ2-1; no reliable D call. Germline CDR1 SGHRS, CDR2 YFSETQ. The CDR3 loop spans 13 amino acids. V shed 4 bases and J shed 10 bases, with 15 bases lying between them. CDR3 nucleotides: TGCGCCAGCAGCCCTGGACCGGCCGTCGAGCAGTTCTTC. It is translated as CASSPGPAVEQFF.